The rows below give T cell receptor beta chains drawn from one sample of a study of cytomegalovirus exposure and HLA in healthy donors. Using immunoSEQ multiplex PCR, the repertoire was profiled, and TCRdb retains in-frame clones only, with some absent. The table has 200,000 to 250,000 clones, around 81% seen once; the top ten hold around 8.3%. Sequences were obtained from PBMCs. The receptors here all came from a woman aged 60-75 years in good health and CMV-seropositive. The CDR3 runs from the conserved cysteine through the conserved F or W. A D gene is named only where the DNA matches it firmly. The listing skips clone size in some rows; elsewhere it reads once, few, many or a size class.

CDR3 protein,CDR3 DNA,D gene,V gene,clone size,J gene
CASSALQGTRYEQYF,TGTGCCAGCAGTGCTCTGCAGGGGACTAGGTACGAGCAGTACTTC,TRBD2,TRBV2,NA,TRBJ2-7
CASSFGQVTDTQYF,TGCGCCAGCAGCTTCGGACAGGTCACAGATACGCAGTATTTT,TRBD1,TRBV5-1,NA,TRBJ2-3
CASSHRYAGRQETQYF,TGTGCCAGCAGCCATAGGTACGCAGGGCGACAAGAGACCCAGTACTTC,NA,TRBV7-6,NA,TRBJ2-5
CASSLTSGRAGPSYNEQFF,TGCGCCAGCAGCTTGACTAGCGGGAGGGCTGGACCCTCCTACAATGAGCAGTTCTTC,TRBD2,TRBV5-1,NA,TRBJ2-1
CASSLNGRGASYGYTF,TGTGCCAGCAGCTTAAACGGTAGGGGCGCGAGCTATGGCTACACCTTC,NA,TRBV7-3,NA,TRBJ1-2
CASSLFLDSSSGNTIYF,TGTGCCAGCTCCCTTTTCCTCGACTCTAGCTCTGGAAACACCATATATTTT,NA,TRBV18,once,TRBJ1-3
CASSLFREGTEAFF,TGTGCCAGCAGTTTATTCCGGGAGGGCACTGAAGCTTTCTTT,NA,TRBV28,NA,TRBJ1-1
CASSLGTGLETQYF,TGCGCCAGCAGCTTGGGGACAGGGTTAGAGACCCAGTACTTC,TRBD1,TRBV5-1,NA,TRBJ2-5
CAWQRDSYEQYF,TGTGCCTGGCAGCGGGACTCCTACGAGCAGTACTTC,TRBD2,TRBV30,NA,TRBJ2-7
CASSFAGLSEAFF,TGTGCCAGCAGCTTCGCAGGACTGAGTGAAGCTTTCTTT,NA,TRBV7-9,NA,TRBJ1-1
CASRAGTQAYEQYF,TGTGCCAGCAGAGCCGGGACACAGGCCTACGAGCAGTACTTC,NA,TRBV5-6,NA,TRBJ2-7
CASSQGLGETQYF,TGTGCCAGCAGCCAGGGGCTAGGGGAGACCCAGTACTTC,NA,TRBV7-3,NA,TRBJ2-5
CASSRTSGRAGTDTQYF,TGTGCCAGCAGCCGCACTAGCGGGAGGGCCGGAACAGATACGCAGTATTTT,TRBD2,TRBV7-2,NA,TRBJ2-3
CASSEDRGNTEAFF,TGTGCCAGCAGCGAGGACAGAGGGAACACTGAAGCTTTCTTT,NA,TRBV5-5,NA,TRBJ1-1
CASSQPLQEGAFF,TGTGCCAGCAGTCAGCCGCTACAAGAGGGAGCTTTCTTT,NA,TRBV28,NA,TRBJ1-1
CATSRKRGLGNYNEQFF,TGTGCCACCAGCAGAAAGAGGGGACTAGGAAACTACAATGAGCAGTTCTTC,TRBD2,TRBV15,few,TRBJ2-1
CASSEGLAGGSSTDTQYF,TGTGCCAGTAGTGAGGGACTAGCGGGAGGGAGTAGCACAGATACGCAGTATTTT,TRBD2,TRBV19,NA,TRBJ2-3
CASSLSGNTIYF,TGTGCCAGCAGTCTCTCTGGAAACACCATATATTTT,NA,TRBV7-9,NA,TRBJ1-3
CASSLAGLSGNTIYF,TGTGCCAGCAGCTTGGCGGGCCTCTCTGGAAACACCATATATTTT,NA,TRBV11-2,NA,TRBJ1-3
CASSLARLRLADYLSRTQYF,TGCGCCAGCAGCTTGGCTCGGCTCAGACTAGCGGATTACCTGTCCAGGACCCAGTACTTC,TRBD2,TRBV5-1,NA,TRBJ2-5
CASSPEILAGVNEQFF,TGCGCCAGCAGCCCTGAGATTCTAGCGGGGGTAAATGAGCAGTTCTTC,TRBD2,TRBV5-1,NA,TRBJ2-1
CASSSLILGSEQYF,TGTGCCAGCAGTTCATTGATCCTAGGATCTGAGCAGTACTTC,NA,TRBV27,NA,TRBJ2-7
CASSPGLAGSSTDTQYF,TGCGCCAGCAGCCCGGGACTAGCGGGGTCTAGCACAGATACGCAGTATTTT,TRBD2,TRBV5-1,NA,TRBJ2-3
CASSLPSGSTDTQYF,TGTGCCAGCAGCTTACCTAGCGGGAGTACAGATACGCAGTATTTT,TRBD2,TRBV7-6,NA,TRBJ2-3
CASSPGQGATGELFF,TGTGCCAGCAGCCCAGGACAGGGGGCAACCGGGGAGCTGTTTTTT,TRBD1,TRBV5-4,few,TRBJ2-2
CSVSGLPPRAEAFF,TGCAGCGTCTCAGGACTACCCCCTAGGGCTGAAGCTTTCTTT,NA,TRBV29-1,NA,TRBJ1-1
CASSLVGTRYPRTNEKLFF,TGTGCCAGCAGCTTGGTCGGGACACGCTACCCTCGGACTAATGAAAAACTGTTTTTT,NA,TRBV7-9,NA,TRBJ1-4
CASSSGLAGSTGELFF,TGTGCCAGCAGCTCGGGACTAGCGGGAAGCACCGGGGAGCTGTTTTTT,TRBD2,TRBV11-2,NA,TRBJ2-2
CASKSQGANTGELFF,TGTGCCAGCAAATCACAGGGGGCAAACACCGGGGAGCTGTTTTTT,TRBD1,TRBV6-5,NA,TRBJ2-2
CAWSAGLAGGEKFF,TGTGCCTGGAGCGCGGGACTAGCGGGAGGAGAAAAGTTCTTC,TRBD2,TRBV30,NA,TRBJ2-1
CASSYAGLYEQYF,TGTGCCAGCAGTTACGCAGGGCTCTACGAGCAGTACTTC,NA,TRBV6-5,NA,TRBJ2-7